Listed below are T cell receptor beta chains from one sample, sequenced in a study of blood T cell repertoires in COVID-19. Repertoires were generated with immunoSEQ multiplex PCR, while TCRdb's copy carries only in-frame clones and drops some. The sample carries some 130,000 clones, around 79% recorded once. The sample comprised peripheral blood. These TCRs come from a man in his 60s with acute or convalescent COVID-19. The CDR3 runs from the conserved cysteine through the conserved F or W. The D gene is left open where the match is weak. Clone size appears in some rows only: once, few, many, or a class for an expanded clone.

size	V	D	J	length	DNA	CDR3
.	TRBV19	.	TRBJ1-1	15	TGTGCCAGTACTCCCAGGGCAATCAAGAACACTGAAGCTTTCTTT	CASTPRAIKNTEAFF
.	TRBV7-2	TRBD1	TRBJ2-7	15	TGTGCCAGCAGCTTCACCGGGACAGGGGCCTACGAGCAGTACTTC	CASSFTGTGAYEQYF
.	TRBV7-9	TRBD1	TRBJ1-4	15	TGTGCCAGCAGCGTTTACAGGGGGACTAATGAAAAACTGTTTTTT	CASSVYRGTNEKLFF
.	TRBV5-5	.	TRBJ1-6	15	TGTGCCAGCAGTTTTAGGGGCTTTGGGGATTCACCCCTCCACTTT	CASSFRGFGDSPLHF
.	TRBV7-2	.	TRBJ2-7	17	TGTGCCAGCAGCTTCCCCTTACGGGGTAGAAGCTCCTACGAGCAGTACTTC	CASSFPLRGRSSYEQYF
.	TRBV5-5	.	TRBJ2-7	17	TGTGCCAGCAGCTATCGGACCGGACAGACCCTTTCCTACGAGCAGTACTTC	CASSYRTGQTLSYEQYF
.	TRBV3-1/TRBV3-2	.	TRBJ2-1	14	TGTGCCAGCAGCCAAGTTCTCGCGGTGAATGAGCAGTTCTTC	CASSQVLAVNEQFF
once	TRBV15	TRBD2	TRBJ2-1	17	TGTGCCACCAGAGGTACCGGACTAGCCGTCTCCTACAATGAGCAGTTCTTC	CATRGTGLAVSYNEQFF
.	TRBV19	.	TRBJ2-5	12	TGTGCCAGTAGTCCAAATCGGGAGACCCAGTACTTC	CASSPNRETQYF
once	TRBV6-5	.	TRBJ1-1	15	TGTGCCAGCAGTCCGGCCTTGACTCAGGGCGCTGAAGCTTTCTTT	CASSPALTQGAEAFF
few	TRBV9	.	TRBJ1-2	14	TGTGCCAGCAGCGACCTTCGGGGGGCGGGTGGCTACACCTTC	CASSDLRGAGGYTF
.	TRBV11-2	.	TRBJ2-5	13	TGTGCCAGCAGTAGGGACAACCAAGAGACCCAGTACTTC	CASSRDNQETQYF
few	TRBV28	.	TRBJ1-5	15	TGTGCCAGCAGCGGGACTGGCAGGGGCAATCAGCCCCAGCATTTT	CASSGTGRGNQPQHF
once	TRBV7-9	.	TRBJ2-1	15	TGTGCCAGCAGCCCGAGGGAGCAAATATACAATGAGCAGTTCTTC	CASSPREQIYNEQFF
.	TRBV18	.	TRBJ1-3	15	TGTGCCAGCTCCACCCAGTCTGTCTCTGGAAACACCATATATTTT	CASSTQSVSGNTIYF
.	TRBV19	.	TRBJ1-2	15	TGTGCCAGTAGTCCCGACCCCCTGGGGGCGCGGGGCTACACCTTC	CASSPDPLGARGYTF
.	TRBV5-3	.	TRBJ1-2	15	TGTGCCAGAAGCCTTTCCCACACAGAGGGCTATGGCTACACCTTC	CARSLSHTEGYGYTF
.	TRBV27	.	TRBJ1-2	14	TGTGCCAGCAGTCGTACCGACAGTTCCTATGGCTACACCTTC	CASSRTDSSYGYTF
.	TRBV6-1	.	TRBJ2-4	16	TGTGCCAGCTGTGAAGGGGGTATGGGGGGCAAAAACATTCAGTACTTC	CASCEGGMGGKNIQYF
.	TRBV3-1/TRBV3-2	.	TRBJ2-5	14	TGTGCCAGCAGCCAAGGCCCCAGGGGAGAGACCCAGTACTTC	CASSQGPRGETQYF
medium-sized	TRBV20-1	TRBD2	TRBJ2-2	16	TGCAGTGCTAGTGGTCCGGCGACTAGCGGGACCGGGGAGCTGTTTTTT	CSASGPATSGTGELFF
.	TRBV14	TRBD1	TRBJ2-7	15	TGTGCCAGCAGCCAAGGTACAGGGGCGGACTACGAGCAGTACTTC	CASSQGTGADYEQYF
.	TRBV29-1	.	TRBJ1-1	12	TGCAGCGTAAAGAGGGCGGACACTGAAGCTTTCTTT	CSVKRADTEAFF
once	TRBV2	.	TRBJ1-5	14	TGTGCCAGCAGTAACCCGGGGTCATCAAGGCCCCAGCATTTT	CASSNPGSSRPQHF
.	TRBV30	.	TRBJ2-1	12	TGTGCCTGGAATGACCGCCCCGGGGAGCAGTTCTTC	CAWNDRPGEQFF
.	TRBV2	TRBD2	TRBJ2-2	15	TGTGCCAGCAGGATTCTAGCGGGAGTAACCGGGGAGCTGTTTTTT	CASRILAGVTGELFF
.	TRBV27	TRBD1	TRBJ1-4	15	TGTGCCAGCAGTTTGGGCCGACAGGGTCGTGAAAAACTGTTTTTT	CASSLGRQGREKLFF
.	TRBV7-6	TRBD1	TRBJ2-7	13	TGTGCCAGCAGCTTAGGGACAGGGGCCGAGCAGTACTTC	CASSLGTGAEQYF
.	TRBV6-5	.	TRBJ1-1	14	TGTGCCAGCAGTTATCGGGGTAGACGGGCCGAAGCTTTCTTT	CASSYRGRRAEAFF
.	TRBV3-1/TRBV3-2	.	TRBJ1-6	18	TGTGCCAGCAGCCAAATGTCAGGGGCGAGCTCCTATAATTCACCCCTCCACTTT	CASSQMSGASSYNSPLHF
few	TRBV7-2	TRBD2	TRBJ2-4	16	TGTGCCAGCAGCTTAATGGCTAGCGGAGCCAAAAACATTCAGTACTTC	CASSLMASGAKNIQYF
.	TRBV5-1	.	TRBJ1-5	15	TGCGCCAGCAGGGTGACGGGAGATAGCAATCAGCCCCAGCATTTT	CASRVTGDSNQPQHF
.	TRBV29-1	.	TRBJ1-2	11	TGCAGCGCCGAGGGCTCTTGGGGCTACACCTTC	CSAEGSWGYTF
.	TRBV7-2	TRBD1	TRBJ1-6	14	TGTGCCAGCAGCGCGGACAGGGGGTATTCACCCCTCCACTTT	CASSADRGYSPLHF
.	TRBV7-2	.	TRBJ1-6	13	TGTGCCAGCGGAGACAGTTTAAATTCACCCCTCCACTTT	CASGDSLNSPLHF
.	TRBV27	.	TRBJ2-5	12	TGTGCCAGCGGTTACAGAGAAGAGACCCAGTACTTC	CASGYREETQYF
.	TRBV19	TRBD1	TRBJ1-4	16	TGTGCCAGTACCCTCTCGACAGGGGAAATCGATGAAAAACTGTTTTTT	CASTLSTGEIDEKLFF
.	TRBV7-6	TRBD2	TRBJ2-5	16	TGTGCCAGCAGCTTAGTGGCAGCGGGGCCGCAGGCGACCCAGTACTTC	CASSLVAAGPQATQYF
.	TRBV6-5	.	TRBJ2-2	13	TGTGCCAGCAGTTACGGGACGGGGGTTAAGCTGTTTTTT	CASSYGTGVKLFF
.	TRBV7-3	.	TRBJ2-1	19	TGTGCCAGCAGCTTAACCCCCCTAACATTGGGGGCCTCTAACAATGAGCAGTTCTTC	CASSLTPLTLGASNNEQFF
.	TRBV28	TRBD1	TRBJ1-5	15	TGTGCCAGCGGTCGACAGGGGAATAGCAATCAGCCCCAGCATTTT	CASGRQGNSNQPQHF
once	TRBV6-2/TRBV6-3	TRBD2	TRBJ2-7	14	TGTGCCAGCAGTTCACTAGCGGGAGTCAACGAGCAGTACTTC	CASSSLAGVNEQYF
.	TRBV9	TRBD1	TRBJ2-1	15	TGTGCCAGCAGCCCCCGGGACAGGGGGGCAAATGAGCAGTTCTTC	CASSPRDRGANEQFF
.	TRBV5-1	.	TRBJ2-7	15	TGCGCCAGCAGCTTGGGTGGGGCCAGGGGGGTCGAGCAGTACTTC	CASSLGGARGVEQYF
.	TRBV28	TRBD1	TRBJ1-5	14	TGTGCCAGCAGTCCGACAGGGGGCAGTCAGCCCCAGCATTTT	CASSPTGGSQPQHF
.	TRBV6-5	.	TRBJ1-6	14	TGTGCCAGCATGGAGGGAACCTATAATTCACCCCTCCACTTT	CASMEGTYNSPLHF
.	TRBV28	TRBD1	TRBJ2-5	16	TGTGCCAGCAGGCTGGGACAGGGGGCAGGAGGGGAGACCCAGTACTTC	CASRLGQGAGGETQYF
.	TRBV3-1/TRBV3-2	.	TRBJ2-1	15	TGTGCCGCCCAACGAGGCCTAGCGTTTTACAATGAGCAGTTCTTC	CAAQRGLAFYNEQFF
.	TRBV9	TRBD1	TRBJ1-1	14	TGTGCCAGCAGCGTCCTGACAGGGGGCACTGAAGCTTTCTTT	CASSVLTGGTEAFF
.	TRBV6-5	TRBD2	TRBJ2-1	14	TGTGCCAGCAGTTTGCGGGAGAGGGGCAATGAGCAGTTCTTC	CASSLRERGNEQFF
.	TRBV18	.	TRBJ1-5	14	TGTGCCAGCTCCCTAAACAGGGAAATTCAGCCCCAGCATTTT	CASSLNREIQPQHF
.	TRBV11-1	.	TRBJ1-1	12	TGTGCCAGCAGCGTGAGTATGACTGAAGCTTTCTTT	CASSVSMTEAFF
.	TRBV6-5	TRBD1	TRBJ1-3	15	TGTGCCAGCAGCGCAGACAGGGCGGCTGGAAACACCATATATTTT	CASSADRAAGNTIYF
.	TRBV30	.	TRBJ1-1	13	TGTGCCTGGAGTGTACAGGGTGAGGCTGAAGCTTTCTTT	CAWSVQGEAEAFF
.	TRBV9	.	TRBJ2-2	15	TGTGCCAGCAGCGTAGAAGGGGCCTCCATCGGGGAGCTGTTTTTT	CASSVEGASIGELFF
.	TRBV29-1	.	TRBJ2-3	13	TGCAGCGTTGATGGTTCCAGGACAGATACGCAGTATTTT	CSVDGSRTDTQYF
.	TRBV7-6	.	TRBJ2-1	15	TGTGCCAGCAGCTTGGGCCTTGGGGCCATCAATGAGCAGTTCTTC	CASSLGLGAINEQFF
.	TRBV7-7	TRBD2	TRBJ2-1	15	TGTGCTAGCAGCCGTGGACTAGCGGGAGACAATGAGCAGTTCTTC	CASSRGLAGDNEQFF
.	TRBV7-3	.	TRBJ1-4	16	TGTGCCAGCAGCTTATTTCGGCAGCCCGAGGTTGAAAAACTGTTTTTT	CASSLFRQPEVEKLFF
.	TRBV6-6	.	TRBJ2-3	15	TGTGCCAGCAGTTATGGACACCCTAGCACAGATACGCAGTATTTT	CASSYGHPSTDTQYF